This T cell receptor beta chain is drawn from a study of blood T cell repertoires in COVID-19. Study-wide context: The United States, Italy and Spain provided the acute and convalescent COVID-19 samples. The cDNA or gDNA used as material had been derived from T cells, B-cell-depleted T cells, or PBMCs.

The CDR3 sequence is 16 residues long. From germline, CDR1 is KGHSH and CDR2 LQKENI. Trimming left V 3 bases short and J 3 bases short, with 15 bases between. As originally analysed: How many nucleated cells were present was estimated from reference gene primer amplification. The table came from immunoSEQ multiplex PCR; TCRdb's copy has only in-frame clones and leaves some out. V and J calls and clone size come straight from that table; D and trimming were deduced from the DNA. The table has around 270,000 clones, 80% to 90% seen once; the top ten hold around 4.4%. The source of this sequence is a man aged 40-49 years with acute or convalescent COVID-19. This chain connects TRBV18 to TRBJ2-1, with a tentative D call TRBD1 (6 bases). Sequenced: peripheral blood. The CDR3 protein is CASSPVRTVYYNEQFF. The CDR3 DNA reads TGTGCCAGCTCACCCGTACGGACAGTGTACTACAATGAGCAGTTCTTC.